The source of this T cell receptor beta chain is a study of identical twins. Germline loops: CDR1 SGHDT, CDR2 YYEEEE. The V end was cut by 4 bases, the J end by 10 bases, with 21 bases between. The CDR3 runs 16 residues. MiXCR, applied by TCRdb to the 5' RACE reads, yields one record per CDR3 protein. In the table there are a few hundred thousand distinct CDR3 sequences, 5.5% to 7.5% of which are singletons. General study findings and limits: One should note that invariant MAIT and iNKT cells could partly confound zero-insertion analyses. There were fewer insertions in abundant cord blood beta clonotypes, but memory repertoires showed no such pattern.

A word on this clonotype: Its target is not known.

The sample was also linked to a second study, of T cells expressing NK-cell markers. As that study records: The TCR beta repertoires originated in sorted CD3+CD56+NKG2C+, CD3+CD56+NKG2C- and CD3+CD56-NKG2C+ T cells. Of eight sequenced donors, seven were HCMV-seropositive and one HCMV-seronegative.

Material for sequencing was CD8+ T cells sorted from blood. This rearrangement joins TRBV5-6 to TRBJ1-6, with D tentatively TRBD1 (6 bases). This TCR came from a woman in her late teens or twenties in good health. CDR3 coding DNA: TGTGCCAGCAGCGTCCGTCTGGACAGCTCTGGATCACCCCTCCACTTT. This encodes CASSVRLDSSGSPLHF.